This is a list of T cell receptor beta chains from one sample in a study of T cell changes during pregnancy in multiple sclerosis. The repertoire was sequenced with immunoSEQ multiplex PCR; TCRdb's copy has only in-frame clones and lacks some. The sample consists of some 56,000 clones, around 93% of them appearing once. The source material was CD4+ T cells from peripheral blood mononuclear cells, sampled after pregnancy. The receptors originated from a female donor with multiple sclerosis, enrolled in a pregnancy study. Both conserved end residues are part of each CDR3. D genes are given only for firm matches. Not every row has a clone size; where given, it reads once, few, many or a size class.

CDR3nt: TGCGCCAGCAGCTTGTCTGGCGGGGGGTACCAAGAGACCCAGTACTTC
CDR3aa: CASSLSGGGYQETQYF
d_gene: TRBD2
v_gene: TRBV5-1
j_gene: TRBJ2-5
abundance: NA

CDR3nt: TGTGCCAGAACGTTAGTTGGACAGTCTGGAAACACCATATATTTT
CDR3aa: CARTLVGQSGNTIYF
d_gene: NA
v_gene: TRBV5-3
j_gene: TRBJ1-3
abundance: NA

CDR3nt: TGTGCCAGCAGCACACACCCGGGACAGGGTTTCGAAAAACTGTTTTTT
CDR3aa: CASSTHPGQGFEKLFF
d_gene: TRBD1
v_gene: TRBV7-8
j_gene: TRBJ1-4
abundance: NA

CDR3nt: TGTGCCAGCAGTATTAGGACAGGGGCCGCCTACTATGGCTACACCTTC
CDR3aa: CASSIRTGAAYYGYTF
d_gene: TRBD1
v_gene: TRBV27
j_gene: TRBJ1-2
abundance: NA

CDR3nt: TGCAGCGTAAGACAGGCCTGGGAGACCCAGTACTTC
CDR3aa: CSVRQAWETQYF
d_gene: NA
v_gene: TRBV29-1
j_gene: TRBJ2-5
abundance: NA

CDR3nt: TGTGCCAGCAGCCGTGAACTGATGGATACGCAGTATTTT
CDR3aa: CASSRELMDTQYF
d_gene: NA
v_gene: TRBV7-2
j_gene: TRBJ2-3
abundance: NA

CDR3nt: TGTGCCAGCAGCTTAGAGCCTAGCACCGGGGAGCTGTTTTTT
CDR3aa: CASSLEPSTGELFF
d_gene: NA
v_gene: TRBV7-2
j_gene: TRBJ2-2
abundance: NA

CDR3nt: TGTGCCAGCAGCTTAACGGGGAACAGGGGCCCTAATTCACCCCTCCACTTT
CDR3aa: CASSLTGNRGPNSPLHF
d_gene: TRBD1
v_gene: TRBV7-3
j_gene: TRBJ1-6
abundance: NA

CDR3nt: TGCGCCAGCAGCCAAAGCCTATTTGCCGGGGAGCTGTTTTTT
CDR3aa: CASSQSLFAGELFF
d_gene: NA
v_gene: TRBV4-3
j_gene: TRBJ2-2
abundance: once

CDR3nt: TGTGCCAGCAGCTCCGGGACAGGGAATGAAAAACTGTTTTTT
CDR3aa: CASSSGTGNEKLFF
d_gene: TRBD1
v_gene: TRBV7-9
j_gene: TRBJ1-4
abundance: NA

CDR3nt: TGTGCCAGCAGTTTACGCGCCGGTCAAAGCAATCAGCCCCAGCATTTT
CDR3aa: CASSLRAGQSNQPQHF
d_gene: NA
v_gene: TRBV27
j_gene: TRBJ1-5
abundance: NA

CDR3nt: TGTGCCAGCAGCTTAGGGGGGACAGCCAAGAACACTGAAGCTTTCTTT
CDR3aa: CASSLGGTAKNTEAFF
d_gene: TRBD1
v_gene: TRBV7-2
j_gene: TRBJ1-1
abundance: once

CDR3nt: TGCGCCAGCAGCCATGAAGTGAGGGGGATGGATGGCTACACCTTC
CDR3aa: CASSHEVRGMDGYTF
d_gene: NA
v_gene: TRBV4-3
j_gene: TRBJ1-2
abundance: NA

CDR3nt: TGTGCCAGCAGGAGAATGACAGTGCTCCTTTCGAACACTGAAGCTTTCTTT
CDR3aa: CASRRMTVLLSNTEAFF
d_gene: NA
v_gene: TRBV27
j_gene: TRBJ1-1
abundance: NA

CDR3nt: TGTGCCAGCAGTGGGACAGGGTACAACTATGGCTACACCTTC
CDR3aa: CASSGTGYNYGYTF
d_gene: TRBD1
v_gene: TRBV25-1
j_gene: TRBJ1-2
abundance: NA

CDR3nt: TGTGCCAGTAGTCCCTCGGCGGGGAACTACGAGCAGTACTTC
CDR3aa: CASSPSAGNYEQYF
d_gene: NA
v_gene: TRBV19
j_gene: TRBJ2-7
abundance: NA

CDR3nt: TGTGCCAGCAGCCGAACGGGCGGCAGCGGTCACTACAATGAGCAGTTCTTC
CDR3aa: CASSRTGGSGHYNEQFF
d_gene: NA
v_gene: TRBV7-3
j_gene: TRBJ2-1
abundance: NA

CDR3nt: TGTGCCAGCAGCCCCGTGCAGGGGGCGCTGGCTGGGGCCAACGTCCTGACTTTC
CDR3aa: CASSPVQGALAGANVLTF
d_gene: TRBD1
v_gene: TRBV7-2
j_gene: TRBJ2-6
abundance: NA

CDR3nt: TGTGCCAGCAGCTTAGTTTTGTCGGGGGGGCCAAACAATGAGCAGTTCTTC
CDR3aa: CASSLVLSGGPNNEQFF
d_gene: TRBD2
v_gene: TRBV11-1
j_gene: TRBJ2-1
abundance: NA

CDR3nt: TGTGCCAGCAGTTACAACAGGGGGCAAGATGGCTACACCTTC
CDR3aa: CASSYNRGQDGYTF
d_gene: TRBD1
v_gene: TRBV6-5
j_gene: TRBJ1-2
abundance: NA

CDR3nt: TGTGCCAGCAGCTTGCCGGGAGTCTCTAATGAAAAACTGTTTTTT
CDR3aa: CASSLPGVSNEKLFF
d_gene: NA
v_gene: TRBV7-9
j_gene: TRBJ1-4
abundance: NA

CDR3nt: TGTGCCAGCAGCCCGACGGGGGAGACCCAGTACTTC
CDR3aa: CASSPTGETQYF
d_gene: NA
v_gene: TRBV7-2
j_gene: TRBJ2-5
abundance: NA

CDR3nt: TGTGCCAGCAGCGTAGTGGGGGCTGGGGAGCTGTTTTTT
CDR3aa: CASSVVGAGELFF
d_gene: NA
v_gene: TRBV9
j_gene: TRBJ2-2
abundance: NA

CDR3nt: TGTGCCAGCAGTGAAAGCGAACCCTACGAGCAGTACTTC
CDR3aa: CASSESEPYEQYF
d_gene: NA
v_gene: TRBV6-1
j_gene: TRBJ2-7
abundance: NA

CDR3nt: TGTGCCAACAAGAGGCCGGGATTGGGAGGGGAAGGCTACGAGCAGTACTTC
CDR3aa: CANKRPGLGGEGYEQYF
d_gene: TRBD2
v_gene: TRBV18
j_gene: TRBJ2-7
abundance: NA

CDR3nt: TGTGCCAGCAGCCCGCGCCGCACAGGGCTAGGGGCCCTCCACTTT
CDR3aa: CASSPRRTGLGALHF
d_gene: NA
v_gene: TRBV7-9
j_gene: TRBJ1-6
abundance: NA

CDR3nt: TGTGCCAGTAGTGACCCCGGGACAGGGACCTACACTGAAGCTTTCTTT
CDR3aa: CASSDPGTGTYTEAFF
d_gene: TRBD1
v_gene: TRBV19
j_gene: TRBJ1-1
abundance: NA

CDR3nt: TGTGCCAGCAGGGCCGGGATTCCAGGTGCGCCCCAGCATTTT
CDR3aa: CASRAGIPGAPQHF
d_gene: NA
v_gene: TRBV2
j_gene: TRBJ1-5
abundance: NA

CDR3nt: TGTGCCAGCACAATGAGCGGAAGCTCCTACGAGCAGTACTTC
CDR3aa: CASTMSGSSYEQYF
d_gene: NA
v_gene: TRBV6-1
j_gene: TRBJ2-7
abundance: NA

CDR3nt: TGTGCCAGCAGCCAAGATCTATTGGGCGGGGGCACTGAAGCTTTCTTT
CDR3aa: CASSQDLLGGGTEAFF
d_gene: NA
v_gene: TRBV14
j_gene: TRBJ1-1
abundance: once

CDR3nt: TGTGCCAGCAGCTTAGAAGGTCAGGCCTATTCACCCCTCCACTTT
CDR3aa: CASSLEGQAYSPLHF
d_gene: NA
v_gene: TRBV7-2
j_gene: TRBJ1-6
abundance: NA

CDR3nt: TGCGCCAGCAGCTTCCAGGGGGGCAGCGGGGAGCTGTTTTTT
CDR3aa: CASSFQGGSGELFF
d_gene: NA
v_gene: TRBV5-1
j_gene: TRBJ2-2
abundance: NA

CDR3nt: TGTGCCAGCAGCTTAGTTTTTCCCAACACTAGACAGGGGGCGCGTGGCTACACCTTC
CDR3aa: CASSLVFPNTRQGARGYTF
d_gene: TRBD1
v_gene: TRBV7-9
j_gene: TRBJ1-2
abundance: NA

CDR3nt: TGTGCCAGCAGCGCAAATCTAGCGGGGGTTTCCACAGATACGCAGTATTTT
CDR3aa: CASSANLAGVSTDTQYF
d_gene: TRBD2
v_gene: TRBV9
j_gene: TRBJ2-3
abundance: NA

CDR3nt: TGTGCCAGCAGCTTGGCGCACTCTTGGGACAGGGAGGATGGCTACACCTTC
CDR3aa: CASSLAHSWDREDGYTF
d_gene: TRBD1
v_gene: TRBV5-8
j_gene: TRBJ1-2
abundance: once

CDR3nt: TGCAGCGTTGCTGGGGGGGGGATCTCTGGAAACACCATATATTTT
CDR3aa: CSVAGGGISGNTIYF
d_gene: NA
v_gene: TRBV29-1
j_gene: TRBJ1-3
abundance: NA

CDR3nt: TGTGCCAGCAGTGATAACCCAGCAACTAATGAAAAACTGTTTTTT
CDR3aa: CASSDNPATNEKLFF
d_gene: NA
v_gene: TRBV25-1
j_gene: TRBJ1-4
abundance: NA

CDR3nt: TGTGCCAGCAGCCCCCTAGCGGGGGGTGTCGGCGGGGAGCTGTTTTTT
CDR3aa: CASSPLAGGVGGELFF
d_gene: TRBD2
v_gene: TRBV5-5
j_gene: TRBJ2-2
abundance: NA

CDR3nt: TGTGCCAGCAGCGTAAGAGGCCGAGAGGTGGAGACCCAGTACTTC
CDR3aa: CASSVRGREVETQYF
d_gene: NA
v_gene: TRBV9
j_gene: TRBJ2-5
abundance: NA

CDR3nt: TGTGCCAGCAGCTTAACTAGCACAGATACGCAGTATTTT
CDR3aa: CASSLTSTDTQYF
d_gene: NA
v_gene: TRBV5-4
j_gene: TRBJ2-3
abundance: NA

CDR3nt: TGTGCCAGCAGCCAAGACCACCATCGACAGACTAACTATGGCTACACCTTC
CDR3aa: CASSQDHHRQTNYGYTF
d_gene: NA
v_gene: TRBV4-2
j_gene: TRBJ1-2
abundance: NA

CDR3nt: TGTGCCAGCAGTGAAGTCGGACAGGCAGGTGGATCACCCCTCCACTTT
CDR3aa: CASSEVGQAGGSPLHF
d_gene: TRBD1
v_gene: TRBV6-1
j_gene: TRBJ1-6
abundance: NA

CDR3nt: TGTGCCAGCAGCTTAGGAGGGGGCGAATCACCCCTCCACTTT
CDR3aa: CASSLGGGESPLHF
d_gene: TRBD1
v_gene: TRBV7-9
j_gene: TRBJ1-6
abundance: NA

CDR3nt: TGTGCCAGCAGCCGGGGACAGCAACTTTCACCCCTCCACTTT
CDR3aa: CASSRGQQLSPLHF
d_gene: TRBD1
v_gene: TRBV7-9
j_gene: TRBJ1-6
abundance: NA

CDR3nt: TGTGCCAGCAGCTTCCAGGGAACCGCTGAAGCTTTCTTT
CDR3aa: CASSFQGTAEAFF
d_gene: NA
v_gene: TRBV7-2
j_gene: TRBJ1-1
abundance: NA

CDR3nt: TGTGCCAGCAGTTTTAGGGGCAATGAGCAGTTCTTC
CDR3aa: CASSFRGNEQFF
d_gene: NA
v_gene: TRBV27
j_gene: TRBJ2-1
abundance: NA

CDR3nt: TGTGCCATCAGTGATCAGTACACTGAAGCTTTCTTT
CDR3aa: CAISDQYTEAFF
d_gene: NA
v_gene: TRBV10-3
j_gene: TRBJ1-1
abundance: NA

CDR3nt: TGTGCCAGCAGCGTAGCCCCCGCGACTAGCGGGGGTAGGGATACGCAGTATTTT
CDR3aa: CASSVAPATSGGRDTQYF
d_gene: TRBD2
v_gene: TRBV9
j_gene: TRBJ2-3
abundance: NA

CDR3nt: TGTGCCAGCACAGGTAATAGCAATCAGCCCCAGCATTTT
CDR3aa: CASTGNSNQPQHF
d_gene: NA
v_gene: TRBV25-1
j_gene: TRBJ1-5
abundance: few

CDR3nt: TGTGCCAGCAGTGCCCGGGGTGAAAAACTGTTTTTT
CDR3aa: CASSARGEKLFF
d_gene: NA
v_gene: TRBV27
j_gene: TRBJ1-4
abundance: NA

CDR3nt: TGTGCCAGCAGCAGGGACACTGGTAGCGAGCAGTACTTC
CDR3aa: CASSRDTGSEQYF
d_gene: NA
v_gene: TRBV2
j_gene: TRBJ2-7
abundance: NA

CDR3nt: TGCGCCAGCAGCCATCTCGGACTAGCGGGGGGGCCGGGGGGCTACAATGAGCAGTTCTTC
CDR3aa: CASSHLGLAGGPGGYNEQFF
d_gene: TRBD2
v_gene: TRBV4-1
j_gene: TRBJ2-1
abundance: NA

CDR3nt: TGTGCCAGCTCACCACGTTACGGGTTCGGGACAGGGGGCTACGAGCAGTACTTC
CDR3aa: CASSPRYGFGTGGYEQYF
d_gene: TRBD1
v_gene: TRBV18
j_gene: TRBJ2-7
abundance: NA

CDR3nt: TGTGCCAGCAGTTTCGGGCTACAGGGGGCCGGCGGGGAGCTGTTTTTT
CDR3aa: CASSFGLQGAGGELFF
d_gene: TRBD1
v_gene: TRBV27
j_gene: TRBJ2-2
abundance: NA

CDR3nt: TGCAGCGTTGCCCGAGGACAAGAGACCCAGTACTTC
CDR3aa: CSVARGQETQYF
d_gene: NA
v_gene: TRBV29-1
j_gene: TRBJ2-5
abundance: NA

CDR3nt: TGTGCCACCAGCAGAGATTCTGACAGTACAGATACGCAGTATTTT
CDR3aa: CATSRDSDSTDTQYF
d_gene: NA
v_gene: TRBV15
j_gene: TRBJ2-3
abundance: once

CDR3nt: TGTGCCAGCAGTTACTCAGGGGGCACCGGGGAGCTGTTTTTT
CDR3aa: CASSYSGGTGELFF
d_gene: NA
v_gene: TRBV6-5
j_gene: TRBJ2-2
abundance: NA

CDR3nt: TGCGCCAGCAGCCCCGGGACTGCAGGCGGTGAGCAGTTCTTC
CDR3aa: CASSPGTAGGEQFF
d_gene: NA
v_gene: TRBV4-1
j_gene: TRBJ2-1
abundance: NA

CDR3nt: TGTGCCAGCAGCTTCGCCGGGGGGTCCAATCAGCCCCAGCATTTT
CDR3aa: CASSFAGGSNQPQHF
d_gene: NA
v_gene: TRBV7-9
j_gene: TRBJ1-5
abundance: once

CDR3nt: TGTGCCAGTAGCTCAAACGGCCGGGACAGGCCCTACTATGGCTACACCTTC
CDR3aa: CASSSNGRDRPYYGYTF
d_gene: TRBD1
v_gene: TRBV19
j_gene: TRBJ1-2
abundance: NA